The 18 T cell receptor beta chains below were found in one sample sequenced in a study of neurological immune-mediated disorders. TCRdb passed the 5' RACE reads through MiXCR, listing each CDR3 protein once. In the table there are about 35,000 distinct CDR3 sequences, about 4.1% of which are singletons. The material sequenced was PBMCs. These receptors were collected from a man aged 25 to 45 with multiple sclerosis.

This clonotype was observed at least ten times. CDR3 DNA: TGCAGTGCTCCCGGGGGCCTAACCTACGAGCAGTACTTC. It is translated as CSAPGGLTYEQYF. J is TRBJ2-7 and V is TRBV20-1; possibly TRBD1 or TRBD2 for D (6 bases each). Germline lookup yields CDR1 DFQATT and CDR2 SNEGSKA (reference sequence). The V and J ends lost 5 bases and 2 bases respectively, with 13 bases between them. The CDR3 sequence is 13 residues long.

This clonotype has at least ten counts. Here the CDR3 DNA reads TGTGCCACCAGTGATCCCGGACAGGGTGAGGAGCAGTTCTTC. It encodes CATSDPGQGEEQFF. The chain carries TRBV24-1 and TRBJ2-1; 8 bases align to TRBD1. CDR3 length equals 14 residues. Germline trimming cut 3 bases from V and 10 bases from J; bases unmatched to any gene: 7. CDR1 and CDR2 from the germline V gene are KGHDR and SFDVKD.

The rearrangement joins TRBV20-1 to TRBJ2-5; TRBD2 aligns across 9 bases. Germline V gene lookup returns CDR1 DFQATT and CDR2 SNEGSKA (reference sequence). Trimming at V came to 2 bases and at J to 0 bases, leaving 7 bases not matched to a gene. This CDR3 has 16 amino acids. Here the CDR3 DNA reads TGCAGTGCTAGAAGGGGGCTAGCGGGGAACCAAGAGACCCAGTACTTC. It is translated as CSARRGLAGNQETQYF.

This clonotype was counted at least ten times. This chain links TRBV12-3 or TRBV12-4 with TRBJ1-1; D is uncertain. CDR3 length: 14 amino acids. V lost 1 base, J lost 4 bases, and 10 bases lay in between. CDR3 DNA: TGTGCCAGCAGTTTAGGCCTAACAAGCACTGAAGCTTTCTTT. This translates into CASSLGLTSTEAFF.

This clonotype is medium-sized in the sample. V is TRBV20-1 and J is TRBJ2-3, with TRBD2 identical over 7 bases. The CDR3 contains 17 residues. The germline gives CDR1 DFQATT, CDR2 SNEGSKA (reference sequence). Trimming at V came to 7 bases and at J to 4 bases, leaving 20 bases not matched to a gene. This CDR3 is CSVQPSSRGDGPDTQYF. The CDR3 DNA follows: TGCAGTGTCCAACCCTCTAGCCGGGGGGATGGCCCAGATACGCAGTATTTT.

The sample holds many counts of this clonotype. The chain uses TRBV24-1 and TRBJ1-2; no clear D gene. Germline CDR1 and CDR2: KGHDR and SFDVKD. The CDR3 runs to 16 residues. V was shortened by 2 bases and J by 4 bases, with 16 bases between the two germline ends. CDR3 bases: TGTGCCACCAGTGATTCGCGGACTGGGATTTTCTATGGCTACACCTTC. Encoded protein: CATSDSRTGIFYGYTF.

The CDR3 here is CASSPTLAGGGDTEAFF. For the CDR3, the DNA is TGTGCCAGCAGCCCTACACTTGCGGGGGGCGGTGACACTGAAGCTTTCTTT. The J gene is TRBJ1-1, the V gene TRBV7-9; weak D call: TRBD1 (6 bases). CDR1 and CDR2 from the germline V gene are SEHNR and FQNEAQ (reference sequence). The V gene lost 5 bases and the J gene lost 3 bases, with 22 bases spanning the gap. This CDR3 spans 17 amino acids.

This clonotype was detected ten times or more. The V gene is TRBV20-1, the J gene TRBJ2-7, with 8 nucleotides matching TRBD2. Germline V gene data show CDR1 as DFQATT and CDR2 as SNEGSKA (reference sequence). The trim removed 5 bases at V and 3 bases at J, leaving 3 bases unmatched. There are 12 residues in the CDR3. CDR3 in amino acids: CSASGTSYEQYF. The CDR3 bases are TGCAGTGCTTCCGGGACTAGCTACGAGCAGTACTTC.

Many counts were recorded for this clonotype. The chain is built from TRBV20-1 and TRBJ2-7; no reliable D call. Germline assignment: CDR1 DFQATT and CDR2 SNEGSKA (reference sequence). V gave up 1 base and J gave up 0 bases, with 10 bases separating them. The CDR3 spans 14 residues. The CDR3 coding sequence is TGCAGTGCTAGAGTATCACGGAGCTCCTACGAGCAGTACTTC. Translating it yields CSARVSRSSYEQYF.

This clonotype was observed many times. The V and J genes are TRBV5-1 and TRBJ1-1; a weak D match, TRBD1 (5 bases). The CDR3 runs to 14 residues. The germline gives CDR1 SGHRS, CDR2 YFSETQ. Trimming stripped 1 base from V and 1 base from J, with 8 bases between. Here the CDR3 reads CASSLQGRNTEAFF. Here the CDR3 DNA reads TGCGCCAGCAGCTTGCAGGGCCGGAACACTGAAGCTTTCTTT.

This clonotype has just a few counts. V usage is TRBV11-3 and J usage is TRBJ1-1, with a weak D call TRBD1 (5 bases). Germline assignment: CDR1 SGHNT and CDR2 YENEEA. The CDR3 has 14 residues. Trimming left V 1 base short and J 0 bases short, with 6 bases between. The DNA of the CDR3 is TGTGCCAGCAGCTTAGGAGGGGTGAACACTGAAGCTTTCTTT. Protein sequence: CASSLGGVNTEAFF.

This clonotype came up a few times. The chain recombines TRBV7-2 with TRBJ2-7; 8 bases match TRBD2. This CDR3 has 15 residues. J was trimmed by 0 bases and V by 3 bases; bases with no gene match: 4. CDR1 SGHTA and CDR2 FQGNSA come from the germline V gene. The CDR3 nucleotides are TGTGCCAGCAGCTTGGCGGGGGGCAACTCCTACGAGCAGTACTTC. This sequence encodes CASSLAGGNSYEQYF.

The chain uses TRBV20-1 and TRBJ1-2, with a possible D match to TRBD1 (5 bases). From germline, CDR1 is DFQATT and CDR2 SNEGSKA (reference sequence). Deletions cut 5 bases from V and 6 bases from J, with 16 bases between. The CDR3 length is 13 residues. The CDR3 is CSARQFIGDGYTF. The CDR3 DNA reads TGCAGTGCTCGACAGTTTATCGGGGATGGCTACACCTTC.

This clonotype was picked up many times. The rearrangement uses TRBV12-3 or TRBV12-4 and TRBJ2-3; 9 bases align to TRBD2. Germline trimming cut 7 bases from V and 0 bases from J; bases unmatched to any gene: 8. This CDR3 comprises 16 residues. The CDR3 nucleotides read TGTGCCAGCACCGGCGCGGGGGGGGCTAGCACAGATACGCAGTATTTT. This gives the protein CASTGAGGASTDTQYF.

This clonotype was recorded at least ten times. The genes are TRBV6-1 and TRBJ1-5, with 7 bases lining up with TRBD1. CDR1 and CDR2 (germline): MNHNS, SASEGT. The CDR3 length is 15 residues. Trimming at V came to 3 bases and at J to 7 bases, leaving 9 bases not matched to a gene. The CDR3 reads CASSDSTGYRQPQHF. The CDR3 DNA is TGTGCCAGCAGTGACTCGACAGGGTATCGGCAGCCCCAGCATTTT.

This clonotype occurred many times. The V gene is TRBV5-1, the J gene TRBJ1-2; D is perhaps TRBD1 (6 bases). V was pared by 4 bases and J by 8 bases, with 12 bases between. The CDR3 spans 12 residues. Germline loops: CDR1 SGHRS, CDR2 YFSETQ. CDR3 amino acids: CASSRQGKGYTF. Written as DNA, the CDR3 is TGCGCCAGCAGCCGCCAGGGGAAAGGCTACACCTTC.

This clonotype was seen more than once but under ten times. The rearrangement links TRBV10-3 to TRBJ1-1; no reliable D call. The CDR3 contains 15 residues. Trimming removed 3 bases from V and 0 bases from J, with 11 bases in between. Germline assignment: CDR1 ENHRY and CDR2 SYGVKD. CDR3 in DNA: TGTGCCATCAGTGATGGCTGGCAGCTGAACACTGAAGCTTTCTTT. This translates into CAISDGWQLNTEAFF.

This clonotype has a count of ten or more. The chain carries TRBV20-1 and TRBJ2-7; the D gene is possibly TRBD1 (6 bases). The CDR3 is 14 residues long. Germline V lookup: CDR1 DFQATT, CDR2 SNEGSKA (reference sequence). Trimming left V 0 bases short and J 7 bases short, with 16 bases between. Here the CDR3 reads CSARDLAGAGEQYF. The CDR3 DNA reads as TGCAGTGCTAGAGATCTGGCAGGGGCTGGAGAGCAGTACTTC.